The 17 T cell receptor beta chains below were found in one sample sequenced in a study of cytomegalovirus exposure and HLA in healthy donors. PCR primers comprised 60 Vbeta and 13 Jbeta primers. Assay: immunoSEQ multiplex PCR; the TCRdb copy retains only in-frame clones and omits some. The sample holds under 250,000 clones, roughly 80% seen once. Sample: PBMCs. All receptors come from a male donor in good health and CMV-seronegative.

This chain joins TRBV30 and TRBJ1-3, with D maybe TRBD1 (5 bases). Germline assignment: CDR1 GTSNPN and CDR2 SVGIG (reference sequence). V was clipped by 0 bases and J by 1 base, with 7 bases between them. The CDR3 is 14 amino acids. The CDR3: CAWSVGGSGNTIYF. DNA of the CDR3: TGTGCCTGGAGTGTGGGGGGATCTGGAAACACCATATATTTT.

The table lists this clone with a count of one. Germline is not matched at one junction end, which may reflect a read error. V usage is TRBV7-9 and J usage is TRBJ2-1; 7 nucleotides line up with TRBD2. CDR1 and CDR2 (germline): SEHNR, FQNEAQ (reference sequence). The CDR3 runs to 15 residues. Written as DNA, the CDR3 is TGTTCCAGCAGCTTAGGCGCTAGCGGTAACAATGAGCAGTTCTTC. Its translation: CSSSLGASGNNEQFF.

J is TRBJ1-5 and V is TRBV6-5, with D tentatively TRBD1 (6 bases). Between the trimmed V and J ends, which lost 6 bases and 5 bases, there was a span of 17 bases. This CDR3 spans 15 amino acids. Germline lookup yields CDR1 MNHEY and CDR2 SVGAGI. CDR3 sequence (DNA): TGTGCCAGCAGACAGTACAGGGAGTCTTATCAGCCCCAGCATTTT. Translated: CASRQYRESYQPQHF.

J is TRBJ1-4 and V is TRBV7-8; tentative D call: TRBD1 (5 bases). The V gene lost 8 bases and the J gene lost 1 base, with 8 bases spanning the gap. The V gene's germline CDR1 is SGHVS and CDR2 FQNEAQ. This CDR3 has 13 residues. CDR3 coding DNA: TGTGCCAGCGGAAGGGGAACTAATGAAAAACTGTTTTTT. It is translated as CASGRGTNEKLFF.

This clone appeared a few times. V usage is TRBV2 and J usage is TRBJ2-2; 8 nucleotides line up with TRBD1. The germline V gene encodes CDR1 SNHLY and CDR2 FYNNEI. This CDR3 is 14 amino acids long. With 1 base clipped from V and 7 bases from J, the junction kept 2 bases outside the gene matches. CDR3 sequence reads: CASSEGTGIGELFF. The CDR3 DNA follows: TGTGCCAGCAGTGAAGGGACAGGGATCGGGGAGCTGTTTTTT.

CDR3 amino acids: CASSYLQTSGVNTGELFF. DNA of the CDR3: TGTGCCAGCAGTTACCTCCAGACTAGCGGGGTGAACACCGGGGAGCTGTTTTTT. V is TRBV27 and J is TRBJ2-2; 11 positions agree with TRBD2. J gave up 1 base and V 4 bases, and 8 bases lay outside the gene matches. The CDR3 runs 18 residues. The V gene's germline CDR1 is MNHEY and CDR2 SMNVEV (reference sequence).

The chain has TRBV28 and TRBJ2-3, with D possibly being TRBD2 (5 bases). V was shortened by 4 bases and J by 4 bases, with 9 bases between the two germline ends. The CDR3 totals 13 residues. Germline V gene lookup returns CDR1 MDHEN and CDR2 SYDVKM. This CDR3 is CASSSTAADTQYF. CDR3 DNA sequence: TGTGCCAGCAGTTCTACAGCGGCAGATACGCAGTATTTT.

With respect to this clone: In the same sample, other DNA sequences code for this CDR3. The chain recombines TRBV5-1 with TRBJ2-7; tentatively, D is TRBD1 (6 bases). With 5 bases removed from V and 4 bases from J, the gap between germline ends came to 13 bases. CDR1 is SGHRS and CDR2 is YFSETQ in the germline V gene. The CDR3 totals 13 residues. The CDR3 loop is CASSLQGSYEQYF. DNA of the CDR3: TGCGCCAGCAGTCTCCAGGGGTCGTACGAGCAGTACTTC.

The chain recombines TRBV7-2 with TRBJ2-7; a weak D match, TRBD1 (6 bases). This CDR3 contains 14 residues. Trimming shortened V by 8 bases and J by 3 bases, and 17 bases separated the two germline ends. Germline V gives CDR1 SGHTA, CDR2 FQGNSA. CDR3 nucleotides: TGTGCCAGCTCCCAGACCAGGGGCTTCTACGAGCAGTACTTC. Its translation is CASSQTRGFYEQYF.

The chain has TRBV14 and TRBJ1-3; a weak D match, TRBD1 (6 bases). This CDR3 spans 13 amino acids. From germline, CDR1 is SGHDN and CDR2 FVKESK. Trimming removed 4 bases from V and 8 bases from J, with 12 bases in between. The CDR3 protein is CASSRQGLDTIYF. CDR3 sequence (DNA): TGTGCCAGCAGCCGGCAGGGGCTGGACACCATATATTTT.

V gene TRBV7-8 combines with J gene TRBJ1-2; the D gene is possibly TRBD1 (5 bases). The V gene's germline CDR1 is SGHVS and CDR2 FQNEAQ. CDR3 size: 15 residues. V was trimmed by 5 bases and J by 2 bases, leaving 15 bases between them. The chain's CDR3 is CASSPIGVINYGYTF. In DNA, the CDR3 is TGTGCCAGCAGCCCGATAGGGGTTATAAACTATGGCTACACCTTC. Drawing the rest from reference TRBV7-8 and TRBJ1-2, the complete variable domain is GAGVSQSPRYKVAKRGQDVALRCDPISGHVSLFWYQQALGQGPEFLTYFQNEAQLDKSGLPSDRFFAERPEGSVSTLKIQRTQQEDSAVYLCASSPIGVINYGYTFGSGTRLTVV.

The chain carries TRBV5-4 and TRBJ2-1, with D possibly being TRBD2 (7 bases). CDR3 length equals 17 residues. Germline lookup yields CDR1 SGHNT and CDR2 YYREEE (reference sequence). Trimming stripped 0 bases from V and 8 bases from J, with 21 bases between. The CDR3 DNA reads TGTGCCAGCAGCTTGGGAAGTGCAGGGAGGGGGGGCGATGAGCAGTTCTTC. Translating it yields CASSLGSAGRGGDEQFF.

CDR3 DNA sequence: TGTGCCACCAGCAGGGGACAGGGGGAACAAGAGCAGTACTTC. The encoded protein is CATSRGQGEQEQYF. The chain recombines TRBV15 with TRBJ2-7; 11 bases fit TRBD1. The V and J ends lost 3 bases and 7 bases, in that order; junction bases with no gene match: 5. Germline V gives CDR1 LNHNV, CDR2 YYDKDF (reference sequence). The CDR3 contains 14 residues. Full variable domain (rest looked up from reference TRBV15 and TRBJ2-7): DAMVIQNPRYQVTQFGKPVTLSCSQTLNHNVMYWYQQKSSQAPKLLFHYYDKDFNNEADTPDNFQSRRPNTSFCFLDIRSPGLGDTAMYLCATSRGQGEQEQYFGPGTRLTVT.

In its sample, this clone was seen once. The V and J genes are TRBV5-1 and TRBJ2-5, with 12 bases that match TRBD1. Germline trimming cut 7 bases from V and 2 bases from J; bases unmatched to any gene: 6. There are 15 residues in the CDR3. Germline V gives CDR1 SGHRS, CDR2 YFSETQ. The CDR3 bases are TGCGCCAGCTTGCGGGGACAGGGGGCGCAAGAGACCCAGTACTTC. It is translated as CASLRGQGAQETQYF. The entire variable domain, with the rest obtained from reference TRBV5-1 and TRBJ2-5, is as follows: KAGVTQTPRYLIKTRGQQVTLSCSPISGHRSVSWYQQTPGQGLQFLFEYFSETQRNKGNFPGRFSGRQFSNSRSEMNVSTLELGDSALYLCASLRGQGAQETQYFGPGTRLLVL.

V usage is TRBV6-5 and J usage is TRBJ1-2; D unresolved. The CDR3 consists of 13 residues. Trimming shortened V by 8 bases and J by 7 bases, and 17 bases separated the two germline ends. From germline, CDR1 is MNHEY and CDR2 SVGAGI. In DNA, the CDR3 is TGTGCCAGCCGAGTAAGAGGATCGGGTGGCTACACCTTC. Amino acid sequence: CASRVRGSGGYTF.

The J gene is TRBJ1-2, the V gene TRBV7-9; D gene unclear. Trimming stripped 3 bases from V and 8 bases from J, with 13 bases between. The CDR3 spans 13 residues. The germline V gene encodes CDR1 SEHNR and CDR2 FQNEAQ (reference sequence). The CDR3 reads CASSFSGMGGYTF. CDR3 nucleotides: TGTGCCAGCAGCTTCAGCGGGATGGGCGGCTACACCTTC. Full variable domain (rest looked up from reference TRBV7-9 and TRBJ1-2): DTGVSQNPRHKITKRGQNVTFRCDPISEHNRLYWYRQTLGQGPEFLTYFQNEAQLEKSRLLSDRFSAERPKGSFSTLEIQRTEQGDSAMYLCASSFSGMGGYTFGSGTRLTVV.

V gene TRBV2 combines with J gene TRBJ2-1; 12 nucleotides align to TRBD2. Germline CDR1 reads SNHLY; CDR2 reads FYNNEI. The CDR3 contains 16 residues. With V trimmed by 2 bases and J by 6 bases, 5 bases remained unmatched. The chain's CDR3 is CASSESLAGGPNEQFF. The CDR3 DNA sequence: TGTGCCAGCAGTGAATCCCTAGCGGGAGGGCCCAATGAGCAGTTCTTC.